The 22 T cell receptor beta chains given below trace back to one sample, sequenced in a study of OX40 agonist ivuxolimab in advanced cancers. TCRdb keeps only in-frame clones here, not all; method: immunoSEQ multiplex PCR. Of roughly 76,000 clones listed, about 85% are singletons. Specimen: CD4+ or CD8+ T cells sorted from blood, collected in a trial of the OX40 agonist ivuxolimab. The receptors derive from an adult with an advanced solid tumor such as melanoma, head and neck, liver or kidney cancer.

This chain joins TRBV28 and TRBJ2-7, with D unclear. This CDR3 comprises 14 residues. V lost 1 base, J lost 6 bases, and 13 bases lay in between. From germline, CDR1 is MDHEN and CDR2 SYDVKM. The CDR3 is CASSLFGRRSEQYV. Here the CDR3 DNA reads TGTGCCAGCAGTTTATTCGGCAGGCGGAGCGAGCAGTACGTC.

This clone was recorded only once. The chain couples TRBV28 to TRBJ1-2; D is unresolved. This CDR3 spans 14 amino acids. The germline CDR1 and CDR2 sequences are MDHEN and SYDVKM. Trimming cost V 3 bases and J 4 bases, with 12 bases left between them. Here the CDR3 reads CASSLDVAAYGYTF. Written as DNA, the CDR3 is TGTGCCAGCAGTTTGGACGTCGCGGCCTATGGCTACACCTTC.

Remarks on this clone: Sequence at one end of the junction differs from germline and may be a read error. The chain has TRBV5-4 and TRBJ2-5; D is undetermined. CDR3 size: 16 residues. Germline assignment: CDR1 SGHNT and CDR2 YYREEE (reference sequence). CDR3 in DNA: TGCGCCAGCAGCCAAGACCCTGGCCCCGTCAAGCAGACCCAGTACTTC. Translated, it gives CASSQDPGPVKQTQYF.

The gene calls are TRBV9 and TRBJ1-3; TRBD1 aligns across 7 bases. Trimming removed 0 bases from V and 1 base from J; junction bases left unmatched: 4. This CDR3 region has 16 residues. Germline V gene lookup returns CDR1 SGDLS and CDR2 YYNGEE. CDR3 residues: CASSVGDSYSGNTIYF. The CDR3 region has the DNA TGTGCCAGCAGCGTAGGGGACAGCTATTCTGGAAACACCATATATTTT.

The V and J genes are TRBV5-1 and TRBJ2-1, with a weak D call TRBD2 (6 bases). V lost 10 bases to trimming and J lost 8 bases, with 19 bases between them. Germline V gene sequence: CDR1 SGHRS, CDR2 YFSETQ. The CDR3 loop spans 13 amino acids. In nucleotides, the CDR3 is TGCGCCGGATCAATTGGCGGAGGGGATGAGCAGTTCTTC. Its protein is CAGSIGGGDEQFF.

This clone occurred once. The chain joins TRBV5-1 to TRBJ1-2, with a tentative D call TRBD1 (5 bases). CDR1 and CDR2 (germline): SGHRS, YFSETQ. V lost 0 bases to trimming and J lost 3 bases, with 15 bases between them. CDR3 size: 16 residues. The CDR3, as DNA: TGCGCCAGCAGCTTGGGCCCGAGTTGGGGCGACTATGGCTACACCTTC. Residues: CASSLGPSWGDYGYTF.

The rearrangement links TRBV7-2 to TRBJ2-7, with 11 positions matching TRBD1. Germline assignment: CDR1 SGHTA and CDR2 FQGNSA. The CDR3 totals 16 residues. V was clipped by 0 bases and J by 3 bases; unmatched bases: 4. CDR3 in amino acids: CASSLALGTGGYEQYF. CDR3 nucleotides: TGTGCCAGCAGCTTAGCACTTGGGACAGGGGGCTACGAGCAGTACTTC.

The chain combines TRBV7-9 with TRBJ2-2; D unresolved. There are 13 residues in the CDR3. CDR1 and CDR2 from the germline V gene are SEHNR and FQNEAQ (reference sequence). Trimming removed 6 bases from V and 5 bases from J, with 10 bases in between. CDR3 DNA sequence: TGTGCCAGCAGTCCCCCCCGGACCGGGGAGCTGTTTTTT. It codes for CASSPPRTGELFF.

The CDR3, as DNA: TGTGCCGGTAGACGGATCACAGATACGCAGTATTTT. It yields the protein CAGRRITDTQYF. The chain couples TRBV2 to TRBJ2-3; D not certain. The CDR3 extends over 12 amino acids. The ends were cut back, 11 bases at V and 2 bases at J, with 11 bases in the middle. CDR1 and CDR2 from the germline V gene are SNHLY and FYNNEI. The full variable domain, in which reference TRBV2 and TRBJ2-3 provide the parts outside the CDR3, is EPEVTQTPSHQVTQMGQEVILRCVPISNHLYFYWYRQILGQKVEFLVSFYNNEISEKSEIFDDQFSVERPDGSNFTLKIRSTKLEDSAMYFCAGRRITDTQYFGPGTRLTVL.

The J gene is TRBJ2-7, the V gene TRBV7-6, with D uncertain. Between the trimmed V and J ends, which lost 1 base and 8 bases, there was a span of 6 bases. The V gene's germline CDR1 is SGHVS and CDR2 FNYEAQ. The CDR3 contains 11 residues. This chain's CDR3 is CASSLDGQQYV. The CDR3 region has the DNA TGTGCCAGCAGCTTAGATGGACAGCAGTACGTC.

CDR3 in DNA: TGTGCCAGCAGTGAAGGGACTAGCGGGGGTAACACCGGGGAGCTGTTTTTT. Amino acid sequence: CASSEGTSGGNTGELFF. The chain couples TRBV2 to TRBJ2-2, with 13 bases lining up with TRBD2. J was trimmed by 2 bases and V by 1 base; bases with no gene match: 1. The CDR3 runs 17 residues. The germline V gene encodes CDR1 SNHLY and CDR2 FYNNEI.

This rearrangement joins TRBV2 to TRBJ1-6, with a possible D match to TRBD1 (6 bases). This CDR3 is built from 16 residues. CDR1 and CDR2 (germline): SNHLY, FYNNEI. V shed 9 bases and J shed 1 base, with 16 bases lying between them. CDR3 protein: CASSMGGASYNSPLHF. The CDR3 DNA sequence: TGTGCCAGTTCAATGGGGGGCGCGTCCTATAATTCACCCCTCCACTTT. The entire variable domain, with the rest obtained from reference TRBV2 and TRBJ1-6, is as follows: EPEVTQTPSHQVTQMGQEVILRCVPISNHLYFYWYRQILGQKVEFLVSFYNNEISEKSEIFDDQFSVERPDGSNFTLKIRSTKLEDSAMYFCASSMGGASYNSPLHFGNGTRLTVT.

The rearrangement links TRBV28 to TRBJ1-4, with TRBD1 identical over 10 bases. Per germline, CDR1 MDHEN and CDR2 SYDVKM. The CDR3 is made up of 15 amino acids. Trimming cost V 1 base and J 7 bases; bases outside gene matches: 3. As DNA, the CDR3 is TGTGCCAGCAGTTTATCCGGGACAGGGGCTGAAAAACTGTTTTTT. It codes for CASSLSGTGAEKLFF. The entire variable domain, with the rest obtained from reference TRBV28 and TRBJ1-4, is as follows: DVKVTQSSRYLVKRTGEKVFLECVQDMDHENMFWYRQDPGLGLRLIYFSYDVKMKEKGDIPEGYSVSREKKERFSLILESASTNQTSMYLCASSLSGTGAEKLFFGSGTQLSVL.

The count of this clone is one. DNA of the CDR3: TGTGCCAGCAGTTACGTATTTAAGGATTACTATGGCTACACCTTC. It codes for CASSYVFKDYYGYTF. The chain couples TRBV6-5 to TRBJ1-2; D is unresolved. Trimming stripped 2 bases from V and 3 bases from J, with 13 bases between. The CDR3 length is 15 residues. CDR1 is MNHEY, CDR2 SVGAGI, per germline.

This clone was observed a single time. This chain joins TRBV28 and TRBJ1-1, with D maybe TRBD1 (5 bases). Deletions cut 4 bases from V and 6 bases from J, with 9 bases between. CDR3 size: 12 residues. CDR1 and CDR2 from the germline V gene are MDHEN and SYDVKM. CDR3 bases: TGTGCCAGCAGTTCAGGGTTCTCTGAAGCTTTCTTT. It codes for CASSSGFSEAFF.

This clone showed up just a few times. V gene TRBV10-1 combines with J gene TRBJ1-2; no clear D gene. The germline V and J ends were trimmed by 1 base and 8 bases, with 11 bases remaining between them. The CDR3 runs 13 residues. Germline CDR1 WNHNN, CDR2 SYGVQD (reference sequence). CDR3 nucleotide sequence: TGCGCCAGCAGTGAGTATCCCGACCGCGGCTACACCTTC. Translated, it gives CASSEYPDRGYTF.

The CDR3 nucleotides read TGTGCCAGCAGCGTAAATGGAGGAGATACGCAGTATTTT. This codes for CASSVNGGDTQYF. The rearrangement links TRBV9 to TRBJ2-3; D perhaps matches TRBD2 (5 bases). Trimming took off 1 base at V and 5 bases at J, with 8 bases between the two ends. Per the germline V gene, CDR1 is SGDLS and CDR2 is YYNGEE. The CDR3 consists of 13 residues.

This clone was seen a handful of times. The chain recombines TRBV6-1 with TRBJ2-7; perhaps TRBD1 as D (5 bases). Trimming stripped 6 bases from V and 5 bases from J, with 11 bases between. Germline V gene lookup returns CDR1 MNHNS and CDR2 SASEGT. The CDR3 length is 12 residues. The CDR3 spells CASSAGSHEQYV. The DNA for the CDR3 is TGTGCCAGCAGCGCAGGGTCCCACGAGCAGTACGTC.

The J gene is TRBJ2-5, the V gene TRBV27; 13 positions agree with TRBD2. The CDR3 is 14 amino acids. Trimming took 6 bases from V and 4 from J; bases not matched to a gene: 2. CDR1 and CDR2 (germline): MNHEY, SMNVEV (reference sequence). DNA for the CDR3: TGTGCCAGCAGACTAGCGGGGGGGTTAGAGACCCAGTACTTC. Its translation is CASRLAGGLETQYF.

This chain uses TRBV4-3 with TRBJ2-7; TRBD1 is a possible D gene (5 bases). Between the trimmed V and J ends, which lost 1 base and 7 bases, there was a span of 14 bases. Germline V gene lookup returns CDR1 LGHNA and CDR2 YSLEER. This CDR3 region has 14 residues. The CDR3 DNA reads TGCGCCAGCAGCCAAGCAATCCAGGGCGGTGAGCAGTACTTC. Translated: CASSQAIQGGEQYF.

About this clone itself: The same CDR3 can be traced to other DNA sequences in this sample. The chain has TRBV6-5 and TRBJ2-1; tentative D call: TRBD2 (5 bases). This CDR3 region has 13 residues. Germline CDR1 reads MNHEY; CDR2 reads SVGAGI. With 5 bases removed from V and 5 bases from J, the gap between germline ends came to 10 bases. The chain's CDR3 is CASSTPGNNEQFF. The CDR3 region has the DNA TGTGCCAGCAGTACCCCCGGGAACAATGAGCAGTTCTTC.

The CDR3 region is CASSPGREMGTDTQYF. DNA for the CDR3: TGTGCCAGCTCCCCGGGCCGGGAAATGGGCACAGATACGCAGTATTTT. The chain carries TRBV18 and TRBJ2-3, with TRBD2 as a possible D gene (5 bases). V was cut by 6 bases and J by 1 base, with 17 bases left in between. CDR1 is KGHSH and CDR2 is LQKENI in the germline V gene. The CDR3 totals 16 residues. Looking up the rest from reference TRBV18 and TRBJ2-3 gives the full variable domain: NAGVMQNPRHLVRRRGQEARLRCSPMKGHSHVYWYRQLPEEGLKFMVYLQKENIIDESGMPKERFSAEFPKEGPSILRIQQVVRGDSAAYFCASSPGREMGTDTQYFGPGTRLTVL.